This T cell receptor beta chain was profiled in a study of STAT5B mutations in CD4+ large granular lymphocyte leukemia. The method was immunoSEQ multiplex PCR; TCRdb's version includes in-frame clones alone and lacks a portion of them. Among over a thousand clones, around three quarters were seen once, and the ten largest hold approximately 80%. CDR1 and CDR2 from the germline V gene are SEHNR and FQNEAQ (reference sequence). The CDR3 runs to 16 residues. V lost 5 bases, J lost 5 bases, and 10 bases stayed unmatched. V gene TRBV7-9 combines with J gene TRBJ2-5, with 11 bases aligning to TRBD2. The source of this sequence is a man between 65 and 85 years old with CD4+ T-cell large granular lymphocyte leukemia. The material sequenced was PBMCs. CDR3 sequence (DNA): TGTGCCAGCAGCCTCGGACTAGCGGGTGGGGTGGAGACCCAGTACTTC. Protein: CASSLGLAGGVETQYF.